The clone carrying this T cell receptor beta chain has just a few counts. A read error may be the cause here, since a much bigger clone is one base away. The data derive from a study of blood T cells in healthy people across ages. Germline V gene data show CDR1 as SSHAT and CDR2 as FNYEAQ (reference sequence). The V and J ends lost 4 bases and 2 bases, in that order; junction bases with no gene match: 12. This CDR3 spans 17 amino acids. Next came a second PCR, run for about 7 to 12 cycles, which used a sample-barcoded 5' primer along with a J-beta primer mix. TCRdb reprocessed the 5' RACE reads via MiXCR and lists one record per CDR3 protein. This repertoire shows hundreds of thousands of distinct CDR3 sequences, approximately 35% found once; its top ten account for 10% to 15%.

The sample was blood. This chain connects TRBV7-7 to TRBJ2-5; 8 positions match TRBD2. This receptor was identified in a man aged 18 to 29 in good health. CDR3 sequence (DNA): TGTGCCAGCAGCTATGGGGCGGGGGGCACCTTTCAAGAGACCCAGTACTTC. Residues: CASSYGAGGTFQETQYF.